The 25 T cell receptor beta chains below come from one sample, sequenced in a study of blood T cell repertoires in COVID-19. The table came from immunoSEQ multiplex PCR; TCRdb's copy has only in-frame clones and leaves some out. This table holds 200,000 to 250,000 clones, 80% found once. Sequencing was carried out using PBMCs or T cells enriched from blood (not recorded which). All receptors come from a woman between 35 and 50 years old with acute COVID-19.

CDR3 sequence (DNA): TGTGCCAGCAGCACCGGGACTAGCCAAGCCAAAAACATTCAGTACTTC. It is translated as CASSTGTSQAKNIQYF. The chain recombines TRBV6-2 or TRBV6-3 with TRBJ2-4, with 9 nucleotides matching TRBD2. CDR1 and CDR2 from the germline V gene are MNHEY and SVGEGT. This CDR3 spans 16 amino acids. V gave up 6 bases and J gave up 0 bases; unmatched junction bases: 6.

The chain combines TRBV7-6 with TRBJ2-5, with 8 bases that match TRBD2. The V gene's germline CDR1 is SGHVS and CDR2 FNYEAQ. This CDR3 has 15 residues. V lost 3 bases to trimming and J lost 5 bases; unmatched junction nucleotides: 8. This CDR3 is CASSLPGLGGETQYF. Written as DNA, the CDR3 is TGTGCCAGCAGCTTGCCGGGACTAGGTGGGGAGACCCAGTACTTC.

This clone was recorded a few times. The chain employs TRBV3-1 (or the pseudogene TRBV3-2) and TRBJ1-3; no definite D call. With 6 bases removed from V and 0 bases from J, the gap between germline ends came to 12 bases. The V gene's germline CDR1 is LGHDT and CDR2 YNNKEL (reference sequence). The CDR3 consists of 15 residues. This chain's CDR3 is CASRTGITSGNTIYF. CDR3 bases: TGTGCCAGCAGAACGGGAATTACCTCTGGAAACACCATATATTTT.

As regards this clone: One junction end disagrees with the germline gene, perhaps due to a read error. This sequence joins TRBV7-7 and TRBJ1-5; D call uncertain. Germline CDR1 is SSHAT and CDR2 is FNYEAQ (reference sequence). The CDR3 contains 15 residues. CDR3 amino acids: CASSLVLPINQPQHF. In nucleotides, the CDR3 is TGTGCTAGCAGCTTAGTCCTACCGATTAATCAGCCCCAGCATTTT.

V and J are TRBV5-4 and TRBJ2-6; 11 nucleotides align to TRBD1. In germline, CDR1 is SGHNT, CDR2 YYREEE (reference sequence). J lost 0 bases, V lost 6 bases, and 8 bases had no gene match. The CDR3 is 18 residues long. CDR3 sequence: CASTVGDRGYSGANVLTF. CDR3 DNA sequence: TGTGCCAGCACCGTCGGGGACAGGGGGTACTCTGGGGCCAACGTCCTGACTTTC.

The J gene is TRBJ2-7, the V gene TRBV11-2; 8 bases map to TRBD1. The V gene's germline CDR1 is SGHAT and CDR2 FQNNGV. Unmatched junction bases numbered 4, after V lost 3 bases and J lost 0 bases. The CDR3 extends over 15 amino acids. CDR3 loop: CASSLGQVPSYEQYF. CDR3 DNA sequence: TGTGCCAGCAGCTTGGGACAGGTACCCTCCTACGAGCAGTACTTC.

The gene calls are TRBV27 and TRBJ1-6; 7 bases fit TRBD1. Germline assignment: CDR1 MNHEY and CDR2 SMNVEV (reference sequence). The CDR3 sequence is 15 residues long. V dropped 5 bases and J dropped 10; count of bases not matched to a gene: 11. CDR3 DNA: TGTGCCAGCAGTCCAACAGGGGTCGTAGGGTCACCCCTCCACTTT. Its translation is CASSPTGVVGSPLHF.

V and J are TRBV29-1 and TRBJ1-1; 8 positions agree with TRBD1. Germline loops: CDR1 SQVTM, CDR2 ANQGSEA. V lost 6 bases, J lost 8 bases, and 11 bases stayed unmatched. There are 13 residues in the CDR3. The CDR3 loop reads CSVNHRDRLEAFF. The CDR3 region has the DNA TGCAGCGTGAATCACCGGGACAGGTTAGAAGCTTTCTTT.

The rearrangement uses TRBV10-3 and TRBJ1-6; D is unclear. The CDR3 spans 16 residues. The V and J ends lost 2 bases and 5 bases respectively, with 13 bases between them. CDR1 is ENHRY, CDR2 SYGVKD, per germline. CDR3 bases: TGTGCCATCAGTGAGGGAAGCGGAGTTAATAATTCACCCCTCCACTTT. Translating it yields CAISEGSGVNNSPLHF.

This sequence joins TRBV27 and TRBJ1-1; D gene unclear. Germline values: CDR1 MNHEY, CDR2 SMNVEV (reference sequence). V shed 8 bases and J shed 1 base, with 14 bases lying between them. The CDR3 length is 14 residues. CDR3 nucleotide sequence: TGTGCCAGCCGACTTCAAACGGAGAACACTGAAGCTTTCTTT. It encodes CASRLQTENTEAFF.

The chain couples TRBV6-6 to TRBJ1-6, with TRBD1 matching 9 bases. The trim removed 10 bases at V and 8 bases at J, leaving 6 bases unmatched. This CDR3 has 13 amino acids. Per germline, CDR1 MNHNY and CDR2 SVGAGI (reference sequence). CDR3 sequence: CATLGTGYSPLHF. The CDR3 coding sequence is TGTGCCACCCTCGGGACAGGGTATTCACCCCTCCACTTT.

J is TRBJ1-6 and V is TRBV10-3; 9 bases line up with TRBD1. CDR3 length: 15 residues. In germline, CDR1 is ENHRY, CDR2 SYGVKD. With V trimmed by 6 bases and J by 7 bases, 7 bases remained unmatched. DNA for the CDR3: TGTGCCATCAGCTCAGAGACAGGGGGGAATTCACCCCTCCACTTT. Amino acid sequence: CAISSETGGNSPLHF.

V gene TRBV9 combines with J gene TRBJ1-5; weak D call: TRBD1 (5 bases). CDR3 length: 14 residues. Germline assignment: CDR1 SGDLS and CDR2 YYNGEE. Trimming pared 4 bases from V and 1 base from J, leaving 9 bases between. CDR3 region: CASSPRQSNQPQHF. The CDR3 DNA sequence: TGTGCCAGCAGCCCCCGACAGAGCAATCAGCCCCAGCATTTT.

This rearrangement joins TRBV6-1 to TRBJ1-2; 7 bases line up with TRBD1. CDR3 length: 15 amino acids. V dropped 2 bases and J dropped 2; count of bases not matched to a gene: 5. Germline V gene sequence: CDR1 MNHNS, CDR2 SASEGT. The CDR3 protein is CASSESGGLNYGYTF. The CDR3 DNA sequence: TGTGCCAGCAGTGAATCAGGGGGGTTGAACTATGGCTACACCTTC.

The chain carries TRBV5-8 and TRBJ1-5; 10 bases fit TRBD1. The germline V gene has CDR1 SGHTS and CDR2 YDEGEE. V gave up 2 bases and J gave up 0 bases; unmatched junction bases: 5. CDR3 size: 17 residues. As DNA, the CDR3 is TGTGCCAGCAGCTTCTCGGGACAGGGGTTTAGCAATCAGCCCCAGCATTTT. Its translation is CASSFSGQGFSNQPQHF.

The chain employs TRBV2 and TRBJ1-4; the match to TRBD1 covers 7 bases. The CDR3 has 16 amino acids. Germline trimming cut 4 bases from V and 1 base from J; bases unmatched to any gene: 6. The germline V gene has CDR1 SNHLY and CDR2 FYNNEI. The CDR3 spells CASSVTGRGTNEKLFF. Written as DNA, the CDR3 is TGTGCCAGCAGTGTGACAGGGCGGGGAACTAATGAAAAACTGTTTTTT. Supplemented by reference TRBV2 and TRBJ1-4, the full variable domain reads EPEVTQTPSHQVTQMGQEVILRCVPISNHLYFYWYRQILGQKVEFLVSFYNNEISEKSEIFDDQFSVERPDGSNFTLKIRSTKLEDSAMYFCASSVTGRGTNEKLFFGSGTQLSVL.

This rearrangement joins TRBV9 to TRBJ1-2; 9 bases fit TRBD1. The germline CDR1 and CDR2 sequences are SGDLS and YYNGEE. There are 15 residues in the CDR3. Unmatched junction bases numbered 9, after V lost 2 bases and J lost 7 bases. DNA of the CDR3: TGTGCCAGCAGCGTCGGGGACAGGGTGATACGTGGCTACACCTTC. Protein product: CASSVGDRVIRGYTF. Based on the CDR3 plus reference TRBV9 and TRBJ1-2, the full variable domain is DSGVTQTPKHLITATGQRVTLRCSPRSGDLSVYWYQQSLDQGLQFLIQYYNGEERAKGNILERFSAQQFPDLHSELNLSSLELGDSALYFCASSVGDRVIRGYTFGSGTRLTVV.

The CDR3 sequence: CASSLGSGANTEAFF. The CDR3 nucleotides are TGTGCCAGCAGCTTGGGATCTGGGGCGAACACTGAAGCTTTCTTT. The chain recombines TRBV5-4 with TRBJ1-1; D might be TRBD1 (5 bases). The germline gives CDR1 SGHNT, CDR2 YYREEE (reference sequence). The CDR3 runs to 15 residues. V was clipped by 0 bases and J by 1 base, with 10 bases between them.

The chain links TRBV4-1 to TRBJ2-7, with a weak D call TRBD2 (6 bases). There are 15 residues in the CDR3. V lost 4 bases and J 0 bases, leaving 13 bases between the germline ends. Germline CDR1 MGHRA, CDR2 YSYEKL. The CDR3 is CASSRFSGSSYEQYF. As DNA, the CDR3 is TGCGCCAGCAGCCGTTTTAGCGGAAGCTCCTACGAGCAGTACTTC.

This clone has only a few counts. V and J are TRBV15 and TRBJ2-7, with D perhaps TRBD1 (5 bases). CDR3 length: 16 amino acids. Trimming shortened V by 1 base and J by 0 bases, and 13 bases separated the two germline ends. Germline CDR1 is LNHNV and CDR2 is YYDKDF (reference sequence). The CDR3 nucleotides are TGTGCCACCAGCAGAGTAAGGGGCCCTAGCTCCTACGAGCAGTACTTC. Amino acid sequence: CATSRVRGPSSYEQYF. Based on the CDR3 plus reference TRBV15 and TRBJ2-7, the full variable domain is DAMVIQNPRYQVTQFGKPVTLSCSQTLNHNVMYWYQQKSSQAPKLLFHYYDKDFNNEADTPDNFQSRRPNTSFCFLDIRSPGLGDTAMYLCATSRVRGPSSYEQYFGPGTRLTVT.

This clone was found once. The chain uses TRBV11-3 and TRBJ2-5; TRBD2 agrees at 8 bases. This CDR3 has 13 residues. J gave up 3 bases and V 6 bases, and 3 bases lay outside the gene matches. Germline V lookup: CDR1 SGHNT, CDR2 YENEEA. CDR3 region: CASSKAGEETQYF. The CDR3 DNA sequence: TGTGCCAGCAGTAAAGCGGGGGAAGAGACCCAGTACTTC. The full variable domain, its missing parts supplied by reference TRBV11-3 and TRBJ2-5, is EAGVVQSPRYKIIEKKQPVAFWCNPISGHNTLYWYLQNLGQGPELLIRYENEEAVDDSQLPKDRFSAERLKGVDSTLKIQPAELGDSAVYLCASSKAGEETQYFGPGTRLLVL.

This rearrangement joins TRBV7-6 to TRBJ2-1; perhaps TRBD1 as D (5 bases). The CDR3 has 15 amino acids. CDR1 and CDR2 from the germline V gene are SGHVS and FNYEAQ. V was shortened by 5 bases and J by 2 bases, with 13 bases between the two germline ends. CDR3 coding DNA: TGTGCCAGCAGCCCCAGACAGAAAACCTACAATGAGCAGTTCTTC. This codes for CASSPRQKTYNEQFF. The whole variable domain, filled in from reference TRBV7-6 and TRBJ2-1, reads GAGVSQSPRYKVTKRGQDVALRCDPISGHVSLYWYRQALGQGPEFLTYFNYEAQQDKSGLPNDRFSAERPEGSISTLTIQRTEQRDSAMYRCASSPRQKTYNEQFFGPGTRLTVL.

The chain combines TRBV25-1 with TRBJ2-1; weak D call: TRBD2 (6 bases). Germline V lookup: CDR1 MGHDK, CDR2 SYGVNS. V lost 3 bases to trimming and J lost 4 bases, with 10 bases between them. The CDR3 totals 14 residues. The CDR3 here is CASSDPGVYNEQFF. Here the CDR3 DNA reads TGTGCCAGCAGTGACCCGGGGGTTTACAATGAGCAGTTCTTC.

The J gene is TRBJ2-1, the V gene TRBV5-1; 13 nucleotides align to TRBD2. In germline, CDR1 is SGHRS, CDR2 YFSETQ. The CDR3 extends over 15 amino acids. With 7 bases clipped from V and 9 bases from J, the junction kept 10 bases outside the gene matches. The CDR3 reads CASSISGTSGAEQFF. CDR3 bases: TGCGCCAGCTCCATCTCCGGGACTAGCGGGGCTGAGCAGTTCTTC.

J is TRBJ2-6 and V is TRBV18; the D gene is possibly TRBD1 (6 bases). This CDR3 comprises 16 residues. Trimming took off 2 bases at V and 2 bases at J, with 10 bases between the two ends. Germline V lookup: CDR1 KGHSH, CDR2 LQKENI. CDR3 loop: CASSPTGLPGANVLTF. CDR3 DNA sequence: TGTGCCAGCTCACCAACAGGGTTGCCTGGGGCCAACGTCCTGACTTTC.